This T cell receptor beta chain was identified in a study of molecular identifiers for immune sequencing clone quantification. Study background: Replicate RNA came from about 19,000 or 110,000 naive CD8 cells and was split five ways, and four parts were sequenced.

Sorting selected naive CD8 T cells with a CD8+CD4-CCR7+CD45RA+ phenotype. CDR3 length equals 14 residues. Deletions cut 4 bases from V and 12 bases from J, with 19 bases between. Germline V gene sequence: CDR1 MNHEY, CDR2 SVGAGI. Listed TCR primers, together with previously described methods, were used for the bulk TCR libraries. TCRdb passed the PCR reads through MiXCR, listing each CDR3 protein once. The data hold hundreds of thousands of distinct CDR3 sequences, with roughly 27% observed a single time. This chain connects TRBV6-5 to TRBJ2-1; D may be TRBD1 (5 bases). The sequence derives from a human donor in good health. Some libraries in this study had Jurkat cell RNA spiked in. Sequencing was done on a sample of naive CD8+ T cells from blood, with Jurkat cell RNA spiked in. The subset: FACS-sorted CD8+CD4-CCR7+CD45RA+ naive T cells. DNA for the CDR3: TGTGCCAGCAGTTCCCCGGAGCGCCTTGGGGCGCAGTTCTTC. It is translated as CASSSPERLGAQFF.